This is a list of T cell receptor beta chains from one sample in a study of technical replicates of blood from several donors. Profiling relied on immunoSEQ multiplex PCR, and the TCRdb table lists in-frame clones only, not all of them. The repertoire holds tens of thousands of clones, with 90% to 98% as singletons. Sequenced material: T cells isolated from PBMCs. The receptors were sampled from a human donor in good health. Each CDR3 is given with its conserved first and last residue. The D gene is left open where the match is weak. Only part of the rows carry a size: once, few, many, or a class if the clone is expanded.

D gene: TRBD1; clone size: -; J gene: TRBJ1-1; V gene: TRBV4-1; CDR3 protein: CASSFGTAPLNTEAFF; CDR3 DNA: TGCGCCAGCAGCTTTGGGACAGCCCCTTTGAACACTGAAGCTTTCTTT
D gene: TRBD2; clone size: -; J gene: TRBJ2-3; V gene: TRBV7-9; CDR3 protein: CASSPDSGGAADTQYF; CDR3 DNA: TGTGCCAGCAGCCCGGATAGCGGGGGGGCCGCAGATACGCAGTATTTT
D gene: TRBD1; clone size: -; J gene: TRBJ2-5; V gene: TRBV29-1; CDR3 protein: CSVSPGQGGPGAQYF; CDR3 DNA: TGCAGCGTATCACCGGGACAGGGGGGCCCAGGGGCCCAGTACTTC
D gene: TRBD1; clone size: few; J gene: TRBJ2-5; V gene: TRBV5-4; CDR3 protein: CASSDYRGGETQYF; CDR3 DNA: TGTGCCAGCAGCGATTACAGGGGTGGAGAGACCCAGTACTTC
D gene: TRBD1; clone size: -; J gene: TRBJ2-7; V gene: TRBV2; CDR3 protein: CASRDRAGEQYF; CDR3 DNA: TGTGCCAGCAGGGACAGGGCTGGCGAGCAGTACTTC
D gene: TRBD2; clone size: -; J gene: TRBJ2-1; V gene: TRBV2; CDR3 protein: CASSGLAGGEEQFF; CDR3 DNA: TGTGCCAGCAGTGGACTAGCGGGGGGGGAGGAGCAGTTCTTC
D gene: -; clone size: -; J gene: TRBJ2-7; V gene: TRBV9; CDR3 protein: CASSSTHRVSDEQYF; CDR3 DNA: TGTGCCAGCAGTTCCACCCACAGGGTTTCAGACGAGCAGTACTTC
D gene: -; clone size: -; J gene: TRBJ2-2; V gene: TRBV7-9; CDR3 protein: CASSLDRRAGELFF; CDR3 DNA: -
D gene: -; clone size: -; J gene: TRBJ1-1; V gene: TRBV6-1; CDR3 protein: CASTSVNTEAFF; CDR3 DNA: TGTGCCAGCACATCAGTGAACACTGAAGCTTTCTTT
D gene: -; clone size: -; J gene: TRBJ2-7; V gene: TRBV28; CDR3 protein: CASSLLPLYEQYF; CDR3 DNA: TGTGCCAGCAGTTTACTCCCTCTCTACGAGCAGTACTTC
D gene: -; clone size: -; J gene: TRBJ2-3; V gene: TRBV27; CDR3 protein: CASNYQGSTDTQYF; CDR3 DNA: TGTGCCAGCAATTACCAGGGCAGCACAGATACGCAGTATTTT
D gene: TRBD1; clone size: -; J gene: TRBJ2-5; V gene: TRBV7-9; CDR3 protein: CASSLGQGTQETQYF; CDR3 DNA: TGTGCCAGCAGTCTAGGACAGGGAACCCAAGAGACCCAGTACTTC
D gene: -; clone size: -; J gene: TRBJ1-1; V gene: TRBV2; CDR3 protein: CASRPEGGILFTEAFF; CDR3 DNA: TGTGCCAGCAGACCGGAGGGGGGGATTCTCTTCACTGAAGCTTTCTTT
D gene: -; clone size: -; J gene: TRBJ2-5; V gene: TRBV28; CDR3 protein: CASSLYDHRETLQETQYF; CDR3 DNA: TGTGCCAGCAGTTTATACGACCACCGGGAAACTTTACAAGAGACCCAGTACTTC
D gene: TRBD2; clone size: once; J gene: TRBJ2-1; V gene: TRBV6-5; CDR3 protein: CATSGEEVNEQFF; CDR3 DNA: TGTGCCACCAGCGGGGAGGAGGTCAATGAGCAGTTCTTC